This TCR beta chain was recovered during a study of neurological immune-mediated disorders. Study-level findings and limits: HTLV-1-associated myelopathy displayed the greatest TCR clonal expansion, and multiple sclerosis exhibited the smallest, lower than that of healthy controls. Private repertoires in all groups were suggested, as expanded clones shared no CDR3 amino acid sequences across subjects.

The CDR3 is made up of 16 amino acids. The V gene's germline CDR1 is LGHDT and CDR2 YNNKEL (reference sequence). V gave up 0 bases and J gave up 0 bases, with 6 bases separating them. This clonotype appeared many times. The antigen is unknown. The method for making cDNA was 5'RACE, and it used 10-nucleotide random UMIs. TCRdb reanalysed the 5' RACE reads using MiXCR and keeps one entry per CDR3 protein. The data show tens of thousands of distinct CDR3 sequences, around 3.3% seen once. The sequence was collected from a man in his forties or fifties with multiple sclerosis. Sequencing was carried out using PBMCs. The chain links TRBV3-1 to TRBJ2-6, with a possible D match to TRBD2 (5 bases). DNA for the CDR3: TGTGCCAGCAGCCAAGATGAGGGCTCTGGGGCCAACGTCCTGACTTTC. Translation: CASSQDEGSGANVLTF.